The clone carrying this T cell receptor beta chain was picked up many times. The data stem from a study of response to subunit inactivated influenza vaccine. The CDR3 loop spans 16 amino acids. The J segment lost 7 bases and the V segment lost 6 bases, leaving 9 bases of the junction unmatched. TCRdb processed the RT-PCR reads anew with MiXCR; each CDR3 protein has one entry. The sample lists approximately 500,000 distinct CDR3 sequences, 11% to 15% occurring once. This TCR derives from a man aged 50 to 59 who received an inactivated influenza vaccine. Source: PBMCs from blood, taken roughly 13 days after vaccination. J is TRBJ1-4 and V is TRBV12-3 or TRBV12-4; 12 nucleotides match TRBD1. The CDR3: CASSPLGGQGAEKLFF. For the CDR3, the DNA is TGTGCCAGCAGCCCCCTCGGGGGACAGGGGGCTGAAAAACTGTTTTTT.